This T cell receptor beta chain was sequenced during a study of blood T cells in healthy people across ages. This clonotype was observed a few times. Primers used in a second PCR of about 7 to 12 cycles were a sample-barcoded 5' primer and a J-beta primer mix. Every cDNA was tagged by a template-switch adaptor with 12 random nucleotides. TCRdb re-called the 5' RACE reads with MiXCR, one entry per CDR3 protein. The sample records 580,000 or so distinct CDR3 sequences, roughly 43% being singletons. The extraction recovered at least 6 micrograms of total RNA per sample. Deletions cut 7 bases from V and 12 bases from J, with 4 bases between. In germline, CDR1 is SNHLY, CDR2 FYNNEI. The CDR3 extends over 8 amino acids.

The TCR comes from an elderly man in good health. Sample: blood. This chain joins TRBV2 and TRBJ2-1; no definite D call. This CDR3 reads CASKGQFF. Here the CDR3 DNA reads TGTGCCAGCAAGGGGCAGTTCTTC.